What follows is one T cell receptor beta chain and its context. Antigen specificity is unknown. This record comes from a study of CD8 T cells in ankylosing spondylitis. A single record per CDR3 protein comes from TCRdb applying MiXCR to the 5' RACE reads. The sample shows 180,000 or so distinct CDR3 sequences, 11% of them seen only once. General observations from the study: Significant enrichment of disease-linked clones was reportedly seen in matched ankylosing spondylitis synovial fluid.

The source is a male donor with ankylosing spondylitis or in good health (not recorded which). Sequenced sample: blood, either unsorted or a sorted T cell fraction (not recorded which).

Written as DNA, the CDR3 is TGTGCCAGCAGCGGACACAGGGGTAACACCGGGGAGCTGTTTTTT. Protein: CASSGHRGNTGELFF. This chain uses TRBV14 with TRBJ2-2; 7 positions match TRBD1. Losses at the gene ends were 5 bases for V and 2 bases for J; bases not matched to a gene: 5. Germline V gene sequence: CDR1 SGHDN, CDR2 FVKESK. The CDR3 extends over 15 amino acids.